What follows is one TCR beta chain and its context. Its cognate antigen is unknown. The sample belongs to a study of cytomegalovirus exposure and HLA in healthy donors. Study-level results: Researchers reported that a few CMV-associated chains were confirmed in vitro as CMV antigen-specific.

A multiplex PCR was run with 60 Vbeta primers and 13 Jbeta primers. Some clones are missing from TCRdb's copy, which holds only in-frame ones; the method was immunoSEQ multiplex PCR. There are 130,000 or so clones in the sample; approximately 85% occur only once, and about 6.7% lies in the top ten. Sequencing used PBMCs. This clonotype was obtained from a woman aged 25 to 39 in good health and CMV-seropositive.

The CDR3 bases are TGTGCCAGCAGTACACAAACCTCCGAGCAGTACTTC. It encodes CASSTQTSEQYF. The V and J genes are TRBV5-4 and TRBJ2-7; D uncertain. V lost 5 bases to trimming and J lost 6 bases, with 12 bases between them. CDR1 and CDR2 from the germline V gene are SGHNT and YYREEE (reference sequence). The CDR3 has 12 amino acids. The full variable domain, rest sourced from reference TRBV5-4 and TRBJ2-7, is ETGVTQSPTHLIKTRGQQVTLRCSSQSGHNTVSWYQQALGQGPQFIFQYYREEENGRGNFPPRFSGLQFPNYSSELNVNALELDDSALYLCASSTQTSEQYFGPGTRLTVT.